The clone carrying this TCR beta chain was seen only a few times. Its specificity is unknown. This entry comes from a study of T cell responses to AZD1222 COVID-19 vaccine. Sequencing was performed with immunoSEQ multiplex PCR; in TCRdb, only in-frame clones are kept and a portion is missing. This table has approximately 100,000 clones, 85% appearing once. V lost 0 bases and J lost 2, with 12 bases in between. The CDR3 is made up of 16 amino acids. Germline CDR1 reads SGHRS; CDR2 reads YFSETQ. Findings and caveats of the study: Only a handful of AZD1222 recipients, roughly six in all, had baseline seropositivity.

The receptor's source is an adult who received the AZD1222 COVID-19 vaccine. The rearrangement joins TRBV5-1 to TRBJ2-1, with D possibly matching TRBD2 (6 bases). Sample: peripheral blood, taken 28 days after the second AZD1222 dose. In nucleotides, the CDR3 is TGCGCCAGCAGCTTGGGGACTACCCCAGCCTACAATGAGCAGTTCTTC. This codes for CASSLGTTPAYNEQFF.